The 5 T cell receptor beta chains below come from one sample, sequenced in a study of T cell responses to AZD1222 COVID-19 vaccine. Using immunoSEQ multiplex PCR, the repertoire was profiled, and TCRdb retains in-frame clones only, with some absent. The sample yields 120,000 or so clones, roughly 91% seen once. The sample in question was peripheral blood, obtained on day 0 of MenACWY control vaccination. These receptors came from an adult in good health.

This clone occurred once. V gene TRBV5-1 combines with J gene TRBJ1-5; perhaps TRBD1 as D (6 bases). The CDR3 sequence is 15 residues long. The V and J ends lost 5 bases and 4 bases respectively, with 16 bases between them. The germline V gene has CDR1 SGHRS and CDR2 YFSETQ. CDR3 nucleotides: TGCGCCAGCAGGGAGGACTCACAGGGAAATCAGCCCCAGCATTTT. This translates into CASREDSQGNQPQHF.

The genes are TRBV29-1 and TRBJ2-3, with 10 positions matching TRBD2. Germline V gene data show CDR1 as SQVTM and CDR2 as ANQGSEA. This CDR3 contains 18 residues. After removal of 3 bases from V and 1 base from J, the junction contained 13 bases not matched to a gene. Here the CDR3 reads CSVDPPLTGTSGTDTQYF. The CDR3 coding sequence is TGCAGCGTTGATCCCCCCCTTACCGGGACTAGCGGCACAGATACGCAGTATTTT.

This chain joins TRBV6-5 and TRBJ1-3, with D tentatively TRBD1 (5 bases). Germline CDR1 reads MNHEY; CDR2 reads SVGAGI. Trimming removed 6 bases from V and 2 bases from J, with 14 bases in between. This CDR3 is built from 15 residues. The CDR3 DNA is TGTGCCAGCAGCCCGGGACCCTCAACTGGAAACACCATATATTTT. Its translation: CASSPGPSTGNTIYF.

V gene TRBV6-4 combines with J gene TRBJ2-6; 9 bases fit TRBD1. Germline values: CDR1 MRHNA, CDR2 SNTAGT. With 2 bases clipped from V and 10 bases from J, the junction kept 0 bases outside the gene matches. The CDR3 covers 13 residues. The CDR3 is CASSDGTGNVLTF. For the CDR3, the DNA is TGTGCCAGCAGTGACGGGACAGGGAACGTCCTGACTTTC.

Only one count was recorded for this clone. The rearrangement uses TRBV24-1 and TRBJ2-2; D might be TRBD1 (5 bases). This CDR3 contains 14 residues. The germline V gene has CDR1 KGHDR and CDR2 SFDVKD. V was clipped by 1 base and J by 6 bases, with 8 bases between them. The DNA for the CDR3 is TGTGCCACCAGTGATTTCCAGGGCTCCGGGGAGCTGTTTTTT. It specifies CATSDFQGSGELFF.